This TCR beta chain was recorded in a study of blood T cell repertoires in COVID-19. At the level of the study: The origin of the acute and convalescent COVID-19 samples was the United States, Italy and Spain.

The data were produced by immunoSEQ multiplex PCR, yet TCRdb's version contains in-frame clones alone and is incomplete. Of approximately 130,000 clones in the sample, around 83% were seen once. The CDR3 is 15 amino acids. CDR1 is WSHSY and CDR2 is SAAADI in the germline V gene. Trimming removed 8 bases at V and 5 bases at J, with 21 bases between. Living in roughly 25 US areas, the participants were between roughly 18 and 90 years of age. The rearrangement joins TRBV10-2 to TRBJ2-5, with D perhaps matching TRBD2 (6 bases). This clonotype was obtained from a man younger than 40 who had recovered from COVID-19. Sequences were obtained from PBMCs or T cells enriched from blood (not recorded which). CDR3 nucleotides: TGCGCCAGCGCCGGGGGAGGAGTGTCTTGGGAGACCCAGTACTTC. Translated: CASAGGGVSWETQYF.